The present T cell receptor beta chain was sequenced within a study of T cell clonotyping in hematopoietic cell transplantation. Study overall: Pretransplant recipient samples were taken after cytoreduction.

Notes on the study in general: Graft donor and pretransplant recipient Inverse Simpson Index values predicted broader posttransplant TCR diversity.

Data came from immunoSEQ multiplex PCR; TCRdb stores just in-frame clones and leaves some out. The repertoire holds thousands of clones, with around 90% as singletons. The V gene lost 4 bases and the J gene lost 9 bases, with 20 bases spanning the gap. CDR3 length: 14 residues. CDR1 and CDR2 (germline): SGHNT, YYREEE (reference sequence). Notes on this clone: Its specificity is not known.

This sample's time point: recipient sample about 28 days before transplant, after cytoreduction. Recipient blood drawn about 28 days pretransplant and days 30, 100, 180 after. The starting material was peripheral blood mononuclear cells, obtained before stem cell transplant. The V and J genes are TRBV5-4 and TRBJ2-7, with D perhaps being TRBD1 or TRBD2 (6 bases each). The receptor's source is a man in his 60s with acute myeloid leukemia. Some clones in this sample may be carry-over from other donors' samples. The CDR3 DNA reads TGTGCCAGCAGCCTCGGGGGCTCAACCGCCCGGCAGTACTTC. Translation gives CASSLGGSTARQYF.